This T cell receptor beta chain appears in the sequencing data of a study of shared clonotypes between healthy human individuals. The overall study: The cohort had two women and a few men, ages 18 to 49.

Some clones are missing from TCRdb's copy, which holds only in-frame ones; the method was immunoSEQ multiplex PCR. The sample has 2 million to 2.5 million clones, roughly 90% seen once. This clone was recorded a few times. Its antigen is as yet unknown. Trimming left V 7 bases short and J 3 bases short, with 9 bases between. The CDR3 consists of 12 residues. Germline V lookup: CDR1 MNHEY, CDR2 SVGAGI. Study outcomes and limitations: Specimens sampled were limited to blood, with tissue repertoires likely differing. Some naive CD4 clonotypes, roughly 4.8%, turned up in common across several donors. The study's rarefaction showed incomplete sorted-subset sequencing despite large depth.

The sample was naive CD4+ T cells from PBMCs. Noted subset: CD45RA+ positively selected. The rearrangement links TRBV6-5 to TRBJ1-1, with D tentatively TRBD1 (5 bases). This sequence was found in a man younger than 35 in good health. Some clones in this sample may be carry-over from other donors' samples. CDR3 DNA: TGTGCCAGCATCACGGGGGACACTGAAGCTTTCTTT. Translated: CASITGDTEAFF.